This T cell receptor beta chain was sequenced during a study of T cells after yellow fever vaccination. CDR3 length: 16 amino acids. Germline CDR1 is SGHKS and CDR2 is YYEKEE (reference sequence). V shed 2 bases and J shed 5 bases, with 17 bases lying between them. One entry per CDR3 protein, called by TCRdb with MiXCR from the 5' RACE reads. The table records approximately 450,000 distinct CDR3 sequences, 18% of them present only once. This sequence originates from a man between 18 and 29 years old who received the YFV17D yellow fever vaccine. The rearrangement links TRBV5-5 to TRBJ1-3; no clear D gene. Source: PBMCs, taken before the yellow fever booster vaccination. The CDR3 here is CASSFQSRLARNTIYF. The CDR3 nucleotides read TGTGCCAGCAGCTTTCAATCCCGGCTGGCAAGAAACACCATATATTTT.